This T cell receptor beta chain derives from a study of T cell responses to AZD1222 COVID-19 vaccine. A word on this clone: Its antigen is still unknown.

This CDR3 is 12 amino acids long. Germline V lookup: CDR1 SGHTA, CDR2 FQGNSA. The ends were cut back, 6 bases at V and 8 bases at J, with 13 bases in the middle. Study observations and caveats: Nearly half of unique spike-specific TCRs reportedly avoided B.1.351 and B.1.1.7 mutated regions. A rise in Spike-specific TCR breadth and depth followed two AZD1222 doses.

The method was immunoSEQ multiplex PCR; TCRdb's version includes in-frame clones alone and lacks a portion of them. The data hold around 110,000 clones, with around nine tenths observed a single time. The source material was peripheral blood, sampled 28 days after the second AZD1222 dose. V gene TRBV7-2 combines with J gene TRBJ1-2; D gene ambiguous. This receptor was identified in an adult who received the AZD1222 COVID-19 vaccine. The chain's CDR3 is CASRGVSGGYTF. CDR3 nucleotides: TGTGCCAGCAGAGGTGTTAGTGGCGGCTACACCTTC.